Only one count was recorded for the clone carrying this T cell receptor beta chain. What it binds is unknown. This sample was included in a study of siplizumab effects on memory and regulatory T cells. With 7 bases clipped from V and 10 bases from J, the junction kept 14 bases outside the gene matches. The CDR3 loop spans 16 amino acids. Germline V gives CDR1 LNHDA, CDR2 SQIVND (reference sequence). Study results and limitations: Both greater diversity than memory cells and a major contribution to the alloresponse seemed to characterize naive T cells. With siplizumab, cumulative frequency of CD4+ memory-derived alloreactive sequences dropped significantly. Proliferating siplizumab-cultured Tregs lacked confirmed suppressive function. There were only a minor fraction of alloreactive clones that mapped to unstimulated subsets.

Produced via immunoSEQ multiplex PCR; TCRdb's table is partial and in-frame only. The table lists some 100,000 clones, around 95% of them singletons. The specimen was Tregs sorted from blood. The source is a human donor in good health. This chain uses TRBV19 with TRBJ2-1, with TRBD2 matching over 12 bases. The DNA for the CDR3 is TGTGCCAGTACCCTAGCGGGAGGGCCGTATCGTAACGAGCAGTTCTTC. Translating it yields CASTLAGGPYRNEQFF.